This T cell receptor beta chain was recorded in a study of blood T cell repertoires in COVID-19. This clone came up once. TCRdb keeps only in-frame clones here, not all; method: immunoSEQ multiplex PCR. The sample holds about 360,000 clones, around nine tenths seen once. In germline, CDR1 is DFQATT, CDR2 SNEGSKA (reference sequence). V was cut by 4 bases and J by 10 bases, with 17 bases left in between. This CDR3 contains 13 residues. The chain is built from TRBV20-1 and TRBJ2-1, with a tentative D call TRBD1 (6 bases). Specimen: peripheral blood. This TCR derives from a human donor in a cohort sampled during active COVID-19. The CDR3 sequence is CSATDDRDTEQFF. The CDR3 DNA is TGCAGTGCTACTGACGACCGGGACACCGAGCAGTTCTTC.